A selection of T cell receptor beta chains follows, all from one sample in a study of shared clonotypes between healthy human individuals. Produced via immunoSEQ multiplex PCR; TCRdb's table is partial and in-frame only. The table records some 1,900,000 clones, just under 95% of them present only once. Sample: naive CD8+ T cells sorted from blood. The receptors here all came from a man between 18 and 29 years old in good health. Each CDR3 is given with its conserved first and last residue. The D gene is left open where the match is weak. Clone size is stated in some rows and not others, as once, few, many or a class when expanded.

j_call clone_size d_call v_call cdr3_aa cdr3_nt
TRBJ2-7 - TRBD2 TRBV13 CASSHGGGSEQYF TGTGCCAGCAGCCATGGGGGAGGGTCCGAGCAGTACTTC
TRBJ2-3 - TRBD2 TRBV2 CASTLAASTDTQYF TGTGCCAGCACCCTAGCGGCTAGCACAGATACGCAGTATTTT
TRBJ2-7 - - TRBV29-1 CSVVNVNEDYEQYF TGCAGCGTTGTCAACGTTAACGAGGACTACGAGCAGTACTTC
TRBJ1-2 - - TRBV10-2 CASLGTYGYTF TGCGCCAGCCTGGGCACGTATGGCTACACCTTC
TRBJ2-5 - - TRBV4-1 CASSHIGEQETQYF TGCGCCAGCAGCCATATCGGGGAACAAGAGACCCAGTACTTC
TRBJ2-7 once TRBD1 TRBV4-1 CASSQEGTGPYEQYF TGCGCCAGCAGCCAAGAAGGGACAGGGCCCTACGAGCAGTACTTC
TRBJ2-4 - TRBD1 TRBV11-2 CASSLGSGQLAKNIQYF TGTGCCAGCAGCTTAGGATCGGGACAGTTAGCCAAAAACATTCAGTACTTC
TRBJ2-3 - TRBD2 TRBV5-6 CASSFSGLAGGSNTDTQYF TGTGCCAGCAGCTTTTCGGGACTAGCGGGAGGTTCGAACACAGATACGCAGTATTTT
TRBJ1-6 - - TRBV23-1 CASSQRGSSYNSPLHF TGCGCCAGCAGTCAAAGAGGGAGCTCCTATAATTCACCCCTCCACTTT
TRBJ2-3 - - TRBV30 CAWSWDTDTQYF TGTGCCTGGAGCTGGGACACAGATACGCAGTATTTT
TRBJ2-7 - - TRBV19 CASSSSGAHYEQYF TGTGCCAGTAGTTCGTCGGGGGCGCACTACGAGCAGTACTTC
TRBJ2-1 - TRBD1 TRBV4-3 CASSQDPGQGSYEQFF TGCGCCAGCAGCCAAGATCCGGGACAGGGTTCATATGAGCAGTTCTTC
TRBJ2-1 - - TRBV30 CAWSVLDYNEQFF TGTGCCTGGAGTGTACTGGACTACAATGAGCAGTTCTTC
TRBJ2-5 - - TRBV30 CAWSAWEETQYF TGTGCCTGGAGTGCTTGGGAAGAGACCCAGTACTTC
TRBJ1-1 - - TRBV30 CAWSVGAGGGEAFF TGTGCCTGGAGTGTAGGTGCGGGGGGTGGTGAAGCTTTCTTT
TRBJ2-1 - TRBD1 TRBV4-1 CASSHGDSPFF TGCGCCAGCAGCCACGGGGACAGTCCTTTCTTC
TRBJ2-7 - TRBD1 TRBV28 CASKPGGQGYEQYF TGTGCCAGCAAACCGGGGGGACAGGGCTACGAGCAGTACTTC
TRBJ1-6 few - TRBV30 CAWRRDTRNSPLHF TGTGCCTGGAGGAGGGACACTCGAAATTCACCCCTCCACTTT
TRBJ2-3 - TRBD2 TRBV2 CASTQGLAGVIDTQYF TGTGCCAGCACCCAGGGACTAGCGGGAGTAATAGATACGCAGTATTTT
TRBJ2-7 - - TRBV13 CASREQGTYEQYF TGTGCCAGTCGCGAACAGGGCACCTACGAGCAGTACTTC
TRBJ2-7 - - TRBV6-1 CASSDSSYEQYF TGTGCCAGCTCCGACAGCTCCTACGAGCAGTACTTC
TRBJ2-7 - - TRBV7-3 CASSPTGTYEQYF TGTGCCAGCAGCCCTACAGGGACCTACGAGCAGTACTTC
TRBJ2-3 - TRBD2 TRBV19 CASSPLGGGTDTQYF TGTGCCAGTAGCCCCCTGGGCGGGGGGACAGATACGCAGTATTTT
TRBJ1-3 - - TRBV2 CASRQGFPSGNTIYF TGTGCCAGCAGGCAGGGATTCCCCTCTGGAAACACCATATATTTT
TRBJ2-1 - TRBD2 TRBV13 CASSPQEREGLNEQFF TGTGCCAGCAGCCCACAGGAGCGGGAGGGCCTAAATGAGCAGTTCTTC
TRBJ2-1 - TRBD2 TRBV5-4 CASSTLASGIFNEQFF TGTGCCAGCAGCACATTGGCTAGCGGGATTTTTAATGAGCAGTTCTTC
TRBJ2-5 - TRBD2 TRBV7-8 CASSSGLAGVGETQYF TGTGCCAGCAGCTCCGGACTAGCGGGAGTAGGGGAGACCCAGTACTTC